The 17 T cell receptor beta chains presented below share a single source sample, sequenced in a study of OX40 agonist ivuxolimab in advanced cancers. Generated by immunoSEQ multiplex PCR, the TCRdb table keeps only in-frame clones and is missing some. The data hold 46,000 or so clones, with roughly 90% observed a single time. The sample consisted of CD4+ or CD8+ T cells sorted from blood, taken in a trial of the OX40 agonist ivuxolimab. All receptors derive from an adult with an advanced solid tumor such as melanoma, head and neck, liver or kidney cancer.

The gene calls are TRBV5-5 and TRBJ1-5; D call uncertain. This CDR3 region has 14 residues. V was pared by 0 bases and J by 9 bases, with 13 bases between. Germline V CDR1 and CDR2: SGHKS, YYEKEE (reference sequence). The CDR3 DNA sequence: TGTGCCAGCAGCTTGGGGACCCCCGACCGGCCCCAGCATTTT. This codes for CASSLGTPDRPQHF.

This chain's CDR3 is CASSLNPTVEQYF. The CDR3 DNA reads TGTGCCAGCAGCTTAAACCCCACAGTCGAGCAGTACTTC. This chain uses TRBV11-1 with TRBJ2-7; D is ambiguous. Trimming took 2 bases from V and 6 from J, leaving 11 bases between them. In germline, CDR1 is SGHAT, CDR2 FQDESV (reference sequence). The CDR3 spans 13 residues.

The CDR3 bases are TGTGCCAGCAGCGTAGGGGCCGGGACAGTCTATGGCTACACCTTC. This gives the protein CASSVGAGTVYGYTF. V is TRBV9 and J is TRBJ1-2; 7 positions agree with TRBD1. The CDR3 covers 15 residues. V shed 0 bases, J shed 4 bases, and the junction held 6 bases outside the gene matches. In germline, CDR1 is SGDLS, CDR2 YYNGEE.

The V gene is TRBV27, the J gene TRBJ2-1; tentatively, D is TRBD2 (5 bases). The V gene lost 7 bases and the J gene lost 4 bases, with 14 bases spanning the gap. Looked up from germline, CDR1 is MNHEY and CDR2 is SMNVEV (reference sequence). The CDR3 loop spans 14 amino acids. CDR3 DNA: TGTGCCAGCACCGCTGGCGGGTCATACAATGAGCAGTTCTTC. This translates into CASTAGGSYNEQFF.

The genes are TRBV7-9 and TRBJ2-2, with D possibly TRBD2 on 6 matching bases. Germline CDR1 reads SEHNR; CDR2 reads FQNEAQ (reference sequence). Deletions cut 6 bases from V and 3 bases from J, with 17 bases between. The CDR3 sequence is 16 residues long. This CDR3 reads CASRSRDLGYTGELFF. The DNA of the CDR3 is TGTGCCAGCAGGTCCCGGGACTTGGGGTACACCGGGGAGCTGTTTTTT.

The J gene is TRBJ2-2, the V gene TRBV19; D may be TRBD1 (5 bases). V was clipped by 7 bases and J by 0 bases, with 12 bases between them. Germline CDR1 is LNHDA and CDR2 is SQIVND (reference sequence). The CDR3 runs 15 residues. The CDR3 region is CASIPDTANTGELFF. The CDR3 coding sequence is TGTGCCAGTATCCCGGACACCGCGAACACCGGGGAGCTGTTTTTT. Full variable domain (outside the CDR3, taken from reference TRBV19 and TRBJ2-2): DGGITQSPKYLFRKEGQNVTLSCEQNLNHDAMYWYRQDPGQGLRLIYYSQIVNDFQKGDIAEGYSVSREKKESFPLTVTSAQKNPTAFYLCASIPDTANTGELFFGEGSRLTVL.

This clone has just one count. The gene calls are TRBV4-3 and TRBJ2-5; 9 bases match TRBD2. CDR3 length: 19 amino acids. The V segment lost 0 bases and the J segment 1 base; nucleotides outside the gene matches: 12. Germline assignment: CDR1 LGHNA and CDR2 YSLEER. CDR3 DNA sequence: TGCGCCAGCAGCCAAGACTCACCCTTTAGCGGGAGTGGCCAAGAGACCCAGTACTTC. The encoded protein is CASSQDSPFSGSGQETQYF.

V usage is TRBV7-3 and J usage is TRBJ2-7; a possible D gene is TRBD2 (6 bases). The V end was cut by 5 bases, the J end by 2 bases, with 13 bases between. The CDR3 runs to 14 residues. Germline values: CDR1 SGHTA, CDR2 FQGTGA. The CDR3 DNA reads as TGTGCCAGCAGCCCACTTGGAGGGGCCTACGAGCAGTACTTC. Translating it yields CASSPLGGAYEQYF. Together with reference TRBV7-3 and TRBJ2-7, the CDR3 gives the full variable domain: GAGVSQTPSNKVTEKGKYVELRCDPISGHTALYWYRQSLGQGPEFLIYFQGTGAADDSGLPNDRFFAVRPEGSVSTLKIQRTERGDSAVYLCASSPLGGAYEQYFGPGTRLTVT.

The chain uses TRBV2 and TRBJ2-5; TRBD2 might be the D (6 bases). Gene TRBJ2-7 matches the end of the DNA better, so the J call may be wrong. CDR1 and CDR2 (germline): SNHLY, FYNNEI. The CDR3 loop spans 11 amino acids. CDR3 amino acids: CASMGLNEQYF. In DNA form, the CDR3 reads TGTGCCAGCATGGGACTGAACGAGCAGTACTTC.

The V and J genes are TRBV4-1 and TRBJ1-2; weak D call: TRBD1 (5 bases). Germline V gene sequence: CDR1 MGHRA, CDR2 YSYEKL. Trimming left V 4 bases short and J 5 bases short, with 20 bases between. This CDR3 has 16 residues. The CDR3 sequence: CASSLSLGTESYGYTF. The CDR3 nucleotides are TGCGCCAGCAGCCTGTCCTTGGGGACGGAGAGTTATGGCTACACCTTC.

The chain is built from TRBV15 and TRBJ2-3; D is ambiguous. Per germline, CDR1 LNHNV and CDR2 YYDKDF (reference sequence). The ends were cut back, 1 base at V and 0 bases at J, with 23 bases in the middle. This CDR3 is 20 amino acids long. The CDR3 coding sequence is TGTGCCACCAGCAGAGCCGACTGGGTCGAGAGACGCTTAAGCACAGATACGCAGTATTTT. Translating it yields CATSRADWVERRLSTDTQYF. The full variable domain, completed using reference TRBV15 and TRBJ2-3, is DAMVIQNPRYQVTQFGKPVTLSCSQTLNHNVMYWYQQKSSQAPKLLFHYYDKDFNNEADTPDNFQSRRPNTSFCFLDIRSPGLGDTAMYLCATSRADWVERRLSTDTQYFGPGTRLTVL.

This clone has a handful of counts. This chain links TRBV7-8 with TRBJ1-5, with D hard to call. CDR1 is SGHVS, CDR2 FQNEAQ, per germline. The CDR3 consists of 15 residues. V shed 0 bases and J shed 2 bases, with 8 bases lying between them. The CDR3 region is CASSLASHGNQPQHF. The CDR3 region has the DNA TGTGCCAGCAGCTTAGCGTCCCATGGCAATCAGCCCCAGCATTTT.

The DNA for the CDR3 is TGTGCCAGCAGTCTCGGGAATGAGCAGTTCTTC. It codes for CASSLGNEQFF. The V gene is TRBV28, the J gene TRBJ2-1; no clear D. The V and J ends lost 5 bases and 7 bases respectively, with 6 bases between them. There are 11 residues in the CDR3. Per the germline V gene, CDR1 is MDHEN and CDR2 is SYDVKM.

This rearrangement joins TRBV6-5 to TRBJ1-1; TRBD1 might be the D (5 bases). V was shortened by 4 bases and J by 8 bases, with 8 bases between the two germline ends. The CDR3 is 11 residues long. Germline assignment: CDR1 MNHEY and CDR2 SVGAGI. The CDR3 coding sequence is TGTGCCAGCAGTTTGGGGACGGAAGCTTTCTTT. It encodes CASSLGTEAFF.

The rearrangement uses TRBV7-3 and TRBJ1-2; 7 bases line up with TRBD1. Germline V gives CDR1 SGHTA, CDR2 FQGTGA. This CDR3 has 15 amino acids. The junction had 14 bases not matched to a gene; V was cut back by 5 bases and J by 8 bases. The chain's CDR3 is CASSAIDREVCGYTF. The DNA for the CDR3 is TGTGCCAGCAGCGCTATCGACAGGGAAGTCTGCGGCTACACCTTC. The full variable domain, its missing parts supplied by reference TRBV7-3 and TRBJ1-2, is GAGVSQTPSNKVTEKGKYVELRCDPISGHTALYWYRQSLGQGPEFLIYFQGTGAADDSGLPNDRFFAVRPEGSVSTLKIQRTERGDSAVYLCASSAIDREVCGYTFGSGTRLTVV.

V and J are TRBV4-2 and TRBJ2-1, with 7 positions matching TRBD1. Germline assignment: CDR1 LGHNA and CDR2 YNFKEQ. The V segment lost 0 bases and the J segment 8 bases; nucleotides outside the gene matches: 16. The CDR3 extends over 18 amino acids. The CDR3 DNA reads TGTGCCAGCAGCCAAGAGCGGTTCGACAGGGTTATTTTCGATGAGCAGTTCTTC. Translated: CASSQERFDRVIFDEQFF.

The chain has TRBV2 and TRBJ1-2; weak D call: TRBD1 (6 bases). Germline assignment: CDR1 SNHLY and CDR2 FYNNEI. Trimming removed 5 bases from V and 3 bases from J, with 22 bases in between. CDR3 length equals 17 residues. CDR3 in amino acids: CASSTDSARVRDYGYTF. Here the CDR3 DNA reads TGTGCCAGCAGTACGGACAGCGCGCGGGTTCGAGACTATGGCTACACCTTC.